This TCR beta chain was profiled in a study of T-cell reconstitution after alpha-beta-depleted transplantation in children. General study points: Several hundred rapidly expanded clones from non-depleted graft cells reportedly supplied alpha-beta T cells about two months post-transplant. A year post-transplant, T-cell counts and diversity derived mostly from newly produced T cells.

Unique molecular identifiers tagged the TCRbeta library. TCRdb ran MiXCR on the PCR reads and lists one entry per CDR3 protein. Of around 700,000 distinct CDR3 sequences listed, around 13% are singletons. There are many counts of this clonotype. The antigen is undetermined. Here the sequenced sample was PBMCs, taken before TCRalphabeta/CD19-depleted stem cell transplant. This clonotype was sampled from a girl aged 2 to 9 with congenital amegakaryocytic thrombocytopenia, due to receive a stem cell transplant.

The DNA of the CDR3 is TGCAGTGCTAGAAGATCCAGCGGGTACTCCTACGAGCAGTACTTC. Its protein product is CSARRSSGYSYEQYF. The rearrangement links TRBV20-1 to TRBJ2-7; the D gene is possibly TRBD2 (6 bases). Per the germline V gene, CDR1 is DFQATT and CDR2 is SNEGSKA (reference sequence). V gave up 2 bases and J gave up 0 bases, with 14 bases separating them. The CDR3 extends over 15 amino acids.